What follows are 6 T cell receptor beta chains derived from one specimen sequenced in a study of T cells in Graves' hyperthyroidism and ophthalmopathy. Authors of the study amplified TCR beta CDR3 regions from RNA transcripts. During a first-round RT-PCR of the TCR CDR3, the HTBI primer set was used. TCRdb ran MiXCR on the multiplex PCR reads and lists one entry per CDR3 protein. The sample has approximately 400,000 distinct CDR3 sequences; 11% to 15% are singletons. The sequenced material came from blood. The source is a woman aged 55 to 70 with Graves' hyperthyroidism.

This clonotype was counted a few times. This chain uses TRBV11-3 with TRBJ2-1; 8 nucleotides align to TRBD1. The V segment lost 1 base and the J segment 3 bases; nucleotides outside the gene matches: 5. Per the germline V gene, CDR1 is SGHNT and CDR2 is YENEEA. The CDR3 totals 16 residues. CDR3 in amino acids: CASSLGARGHYNEQFF. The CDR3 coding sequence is TGTGCCAGCAGCTTAGGAGCCAGGGGGCACTACAATGAGCAGTTCTTC.

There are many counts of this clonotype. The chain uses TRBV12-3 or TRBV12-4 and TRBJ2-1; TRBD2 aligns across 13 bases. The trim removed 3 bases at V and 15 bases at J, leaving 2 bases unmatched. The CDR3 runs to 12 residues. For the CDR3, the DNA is TGTGCCAGCAGTTTGAGGACTAGCGGGAGGTTCTTC. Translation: CASSLRTSGRFF.

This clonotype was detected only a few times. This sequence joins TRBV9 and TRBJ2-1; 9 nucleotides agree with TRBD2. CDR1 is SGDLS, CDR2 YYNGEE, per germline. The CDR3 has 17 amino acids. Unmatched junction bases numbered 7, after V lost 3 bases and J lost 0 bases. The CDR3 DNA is TGTGCCAGCAGCGGGCTAGCGGGGTCCAGCTCCTACAATGAGCAGTTCTTC. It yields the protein CASSGLAGSSSYNEQFF.

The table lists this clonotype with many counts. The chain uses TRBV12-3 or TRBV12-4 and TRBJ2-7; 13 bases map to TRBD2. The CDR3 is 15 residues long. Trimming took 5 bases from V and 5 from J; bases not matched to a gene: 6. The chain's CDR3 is CASSPGLAGRDEQYF. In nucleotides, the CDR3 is TGTGCCAGCAGTCCGGGACTAGCGGGAAGGGACGAGCAGTACTTC.

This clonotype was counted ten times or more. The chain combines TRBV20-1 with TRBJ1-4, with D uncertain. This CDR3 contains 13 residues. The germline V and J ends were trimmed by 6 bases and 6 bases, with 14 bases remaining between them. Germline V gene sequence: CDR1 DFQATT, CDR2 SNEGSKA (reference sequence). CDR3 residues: CSARRRRDEKLFF. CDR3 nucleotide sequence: TGCAGTGCCAGACGGCGTAGGGATGAAAAACTGTTTTTT.

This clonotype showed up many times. The DNA of the CDR3 is TGTGCCAGCAGCTTCACCCCGGGTCCATCCTACGAGCAGTACTTC. This sequence encodes CASSFTPGPSYEQYF. This rearrangement joins TRBV7-9 to TRBJ2-7, with D uncertain. The CDR3 contains 15 residues. Germline CDR1 and CDR2: SEHNR and FQNEAQ (reference sequence). Trimming removed 3 bases from V and 1 base from J, with 13 bases in between. Full variable domain (rest looked up from reference TRBV7-9 and TRBJ2-7): DTGVSQNPRHKITKRGQNVTFRCDPISEHNRLYWYRQTLGQGPEFLTYFQNEAQLEKSRLLSDRFSAERPKGSFSTLEIQRTEQGDSAMYLCASSFTPGPSYEQYFGPGTRLTVT.